The clone carrying this T cell receptor (beta chain) was observed many times. The sample belongs to a study of T cells after posttransplantation cyclophosphamide. TCRdb keeps only in-frame clones here, not all; method: immunoSEQ multiplex PCR. In total the sample includes about 27,000 clones, none of them seen once. A marrow graft followed busulfan-fludarabine conditioning, with cyclophosphamide on days +3 and +4. V gave up 0 bases and J gave up 11 bases, with 11 bases separating them. This CDR3 has 12 residues. Germline CDR1 and CDR2: GTSNPN and SVGIG (reference sequence). V usage is TRBV30 and J usage is TRBJ2-4; D is perhaps TRBD2 (6 bases). The sample consisted of PBMCs, taken after allogeneic stem cell transplant with posttransplant cyclophosphamide. This receptor was obtained from a male patient aged 18 to 29 who received an allogeneic stem cell transplant from a related donor, was CMV-positive, and had no GVHD. Some of the T cells might come from the graft donor. The CDR3 bases are TGTGCCTGGAGTGTCCGGGGAGGATTTCAGTACTTC. This sequence encodes CAWSVRGGFQYF.